The 27 T cell receptor beta chains presented below share a single source sample, sequenced in a study of Ad26.COV2.S vaccination and SARS-CoV-2 variants. Data came from immunoSEQ multiplex PCR; TCRdb stores just in-frame clones and leaves some out. The sample carries some 460,000 clones, roughly nine tenths recorded once. Treatment noted: 15 to 20 received Ad26.COV2.S at low or high dose, single or two shots; 5 received placebo; per-sample allocation not given. Specimens were obtained on day 63 following the first vaccine or placebo injection. The material was peripheral blood, obtained in a trial of Ad26.COV2.S vaccine versus placebo. Every receptor here comes from a person between 18 and 59 years old who received the Ad26.COV2.S COVID-19 vaccine or a placebo.

A note on this clone: Other nucleotide sequences in the sample specify the same CDR3. The V and J genes are TRBV6-5 and TRBJ2-1; 7 nucleotides agree with TRBD2. The CDR3 consists of 16 residues. The germline gives CDR1 MNHEY, CDR2 SVGAGI. V lost 0 bases to trimming and J lost 0 bases; unmatched junction nucleotides: 2. CDR3 sequence reads: CASSYSGGSSYNEQFF. CDR3 nucleotide sequence: TGTGCCAGCAGTTACTCCGGCGGGAGCTCCTACAATGAGCAGTTCTTC.

The chain links TRBV6-5 to TRBJ1-4; 7 positions match TRBD1. This CDR3 comprises 14 residues. Looked up from germline, CDR1 is MNHEY and CDR2 is SVGAGI. The V gene end was trimmed by 6 bases and the J gene end by 5 bases; junction bases not matched to a gene: 6. The CDR3 spells CASRKDRRNEKLFF. The CDR3 DNA sequence: TGTGCCAGCAGAAAGGACAGGAGGAATGAAAAACTGTTTTTT.

The V and J genes are TRBV30 and TRBJ2-5, with 8 nucleotides matching TRBD1. V dropped 1 base and J dropped 1; count of bases not matched to a gene: 2. The V gene's germline CDR1 is GTSNPN and CDR2 SVGIG (reference sequence). CDR3 length: 14 residues. This chain's CDR3 is CAWSGTGGQETQYF. The CDR3, as DNA: TGTGCCTGGAGTGGTACAGGGGGCCAAGAGACCCAGTACTTC. Complete variable domain (other parts from reference TRBV30 and TRBJ2-5): SQTIHQWPATLVQPVGSPLSLECTVEGTSNPNLYWYRQAAGRGLQLLFYSVGIGQISSEVPQNLSASRPQDRQFILSSKKLLLSDSGFYLCAWSGTGGQETQYFGPGTRLLVL.

This rearrangement joins TRBV28 to TRBJ2-7, with D possibly matching TRBD2 (6 bases). Trimming removed 6 bases at V and 5 bases at J, with 20 bases between. Germline V gene data show CDR1 as MDHEN and CDR2 as SYDVKM. This CDR3 is 15 amino acids long. The CDR3 sequence is CASSSSGTLRHEQYF. The CDR3 nucleotides read TGTGCCAGCAGCTCCTCGGGGACTCTACGGCACGAGCAGTACTTC. The whole variable domain, filled in from reference TRBV28 and TRBJ2-7, reads DVKVTQSSRYLVKRTGEKVFLECVQDMDHENMFWYRQDPGLGLRLIYFSYDVKMKEKGDIPEGYSVSREKKERFSLILESASTNQTSMYLCASSSSGTLRHEQYFGPGTRLTVT.

The CDR3 nucleotides read TGTGCCAGCAGCTTAAGGCCGGGAGCTGAAGCTTTCTTT. It codes for CASSLRPGAEAFF. J is TRBJ1-1 and V is TRBV7-9; D is unclear. This CDR3 is built from 13 residues. V lost 2 bases to trimming and J lost 6 bases, with 10 bases between them. Germline V gives CDR1 SEHNR, CDR2 FQNEAQ (reference sequence).

The gene calls are TRBV7-8 and TRBJ2-5; 7 positions agree with TRBD1. V shed 1 base and J 1 base; nucleotides not matched to a gene: 9. The CDR3 runs to 17 residues. The germline V gene encodes CDR1 SGHVS and CDR2 FQNEAQ. The CDR3 protein is CASSLVFRGTAQETQYF. CDR3 coding DNA: TGTGCCAGCAGCTTAGTATTTAGAGGGACAGCCCAAGAGACCCAGTACTTC.

This clone was counted a single time. The V and J genes are TRBV5-1 and TRBJ1-2; weak D call: TRBD1 (6 bases). The CDR3 contains 15 residues. Trimming stripped 4 bases from V and 5 bases from J, with 18 bases between. Germline V gene sequence: CDR1 SGHRS, CDR2 YFSETQ. Here the CDR3 reads CASSHNSGVEYGYTF. In DNA, the CDR3 is TGCGCCAGCAGCCATAACTCAGGGGTGGAATATGGCTACACCTTC.

The rearrangement joins TRBV28 to TRBJ1-2; TRBD1 agrees at 12 bases. Germline CDR1 reads MDHEN; CDR2 reads SYDVKM. Trimming cost V 6 bases and J 4 bases; bases outside gene matches: 15. There are 18 residues in the CDR3. In DNA, the CDR3 is TGTGCCAGCAGCCCCGCCGGGACAGGGGGCGCGACCCTCTATGGCTACACCTTC. It is translated as CASSPAGTGGATLYGYTF.

The chain is built from TRBV19 and TRBJ2-2; the D gene is possibly TRBD1 (5 bases). The CDR3 is 12 residues long. Per the germline V gene, CDR1 is LNHDA and CDR2 is SQIVND (reference sequence). V was pared by 7 bases and J by 5 bases, with 8 bases between. CDR3 DNA: TGTGCCAGTAAGGGGCGAACCGGGGAGCTGTTTTTT. Translation: CASKGRTGELFF.

This clone was counted between two and nine times. The J gene is TRBJ1-6, the V gene TRBV14, with no clear D. Looked up from germline, CDR1 is SGHDN and CDR2 is FVKESK. The CDR3 is 15 residues long. V was clipped by 0 bases and J by 5 bases, with 8 bases between them. The CDR3 DNA sequence: TGTGCCAGCAGCCAAGATTCGTACCATAATTCACCCCTCCACTTT. It is translated as CASSQDSYHNSPLHF.

The chain combines TRBV18 with TRBJ1-4; 7 bases align to TRBD1. Germline V gene data show CDR1 as KGHSH and CDR2 as LQKENI. Trimming at V came to 3 bases and at J to 8 bases, leaving 6 bases not matched to a gene. This CDR3 is 14 amino acids long. The CDR3 nucleotides read TGTGCCAGCTCACCCACCAGGGGGGAAGAAAAACTGTTTTTT. Its protein product is CASSPTRGEEKLFF.

This rearrangement joins TRBV7-3 to TRBJ2-1; D may be TRBD1 or TRBD2 (5 bases each). V gave up 2 bases and J gave up 0 bases, with 8 bases separating them. This CDR3 region has 15 residues. In germline, CDR1 is SGHTA, CDR2 FQGTGA. The CDR3 DNA is TGTGCCAGCAGCTTAGGGGGTCCCTCCTACAATGAGCAGTTCTTC. It codes for CASSLGGPSYNEQFF.

The chain joins TRBV10-1 to TRBJ2-1, with 7 bases that match TRBD1. CDR1 and CDR2 (germline): WNHNN, SYGVQD (reference sequence). V lost 3 bases and J lost 14; bases outside the gene matches: 13. This CDR3 has 14 amino acids. The CDR3, as DNA: TGCGCCAGCAGTGACTCAATTTGGGTAGGGGGCAAGTTCTTC. Translated: CASSDSIWVGGKFF.

This sequence joins TRBV21-1 and TRBJ1-5. TRBV21-1 is a recognized pseudogene. This CDR3 region has 17 residues. CDR3 residues: CASSYTRDPKTNQPQHF. In DNA, the CDR3 is TGTGCCAGCAGCTATACCCGGGACCCAAAAACCAATCAGCCCCAGCATTTT.

The CDR3 loop is CASSYSSSGTGTSYNSPLHF. In nucleotides, the CDR3 is TGTGCCAGCAGTTATTCCTCTTCAGGGACAGGGACTTCCTATAATTCACCCCTCCACTTT. The chain joins TRBV6-2 or TRBV6-3 to TRBJ1-6; 9 nucleotides match TRBD1. CDR3 size: 20 residues. From germline, CDR1 is MNHEY and CDR2 SVGEGT. V lost 3 bases and J lost 1; bases outside the gene matches: 13.

The V and J genes are TRBV30 and TRBJ1-5; 10 bases are shared with TRBD1. After removal of 0 bases from V and 4 bases from J, the junction contained 3 bases not matched to a gene. The CDR3 has 15 residues. Germline-derived CDR1 and CDR2 are GTSNPN and SVGIG (reference sequence). The CDR3 here is CAWSVRDRGNQPQHF. In DNA form, the CDR3 reads TGTGCCTGGAGTGTAAGGGACAGGGGAAATCAGCCCCAGCATTTT.

The J gene is TRBJ1-1, the V gene TRBV29-1; D is perhaps TRBD1 (6 bases). The CDR3 extends over 15 amino acids. Per germline, CDR1 SQVTM and CDR2 ANQGSEA. V was cut by 5 bases and J by 0 bases, with 16 bases left in between. Written as DNA, the CDR3 is TGCAGCGTTCGACAGGAGCCAACGTTGAACACTGAAGCTTTCTTT. Encoded protein: CSVRQEPTLNTEAFF.

The chain has TRBV28 and TRBJ2-2, with D hard to call. The CDR3 contains 14 residues. Trimming pared 6 bases from V and 5 bases from J, leaving 13 bases between. CDR1 and CDR2 (germline): MDHEN, SYDVKM. The chain's CDR3 is CASSRPQETGELFF. The CDR3 DNA reads as TGTGCCAGCAGCCGACCTCAAGAAACCGGGGAGCTGTTTTTT. The whole variable domain, filled in from reference TRBV28 and TRBJ2-2, reads DVKVTQSSRYLVKRTGEKVFLECVQDMDHENMFWYRQDPGLGLRLIYFSYDVKMKEKGDIPEGYSVSREKKERFSLILESASTNQTSMYLCASSRPQETGELFFGEGSRLTVL.

This clone was seen just once. CDR3 bases: TGTGCCAGCAGCGTAGGAGAGGGCAGGCTCTCTGGAAACACCATATATTTT. As protein: CASSVGEGRLSGNTIYF. The rearrangement uses TRBV9 and TRBJ1-3; no clear D gene. Trimming stripped 0 bases from V and 0 bases from J, with 13 bases between. Germline V lookup: CDR1 SGDLS, CDR2 YYNGEE. CDR3 length equals 17 residues.

The chain has TRBV19 and TRBJ2-2, with D unclear. The germline CDR1 and CDR2 sequences are LNHDA and SQIVND (reference sequence). The V and J ends lost 5 bases and 6 bases respectively, with 10 bases between them. The CDR3 is 13 amino acids. The CDR3 sequence: CASSSHYPGELFF. The CDR3 coding sequence is TGTGCCAGTAGTTCCCACTACCCCGGGGAGCTGTTTTTT.

This clone was picked up one time. This chain connects TRBV5-6 to TRBJ2-7; no definite D call. The CDR3 is 12 residues long. V lost 0 bases, J lost 6 bases, and 7 bases lay in between. From germline, CDR1 is SGHDT and CDR2 YYEEEE. CDR3 nucleotide sequence: TGTGCCAGCAGCTTGGATCAGTCCGAGCAGTACTTC. This gives the protein CASSLDQSEQYF. Full variable domain (outside the CDR3, taken from reference TRBV5-6 and TRBJ2-7): DAGVTQSPTHLIKTRGQQVTLRCSPKSGHDTVSWYQQALGQGPQFIFQYYEEEERQRGNFPDRFSGHQFPNYSSELNVNALLLGDSALYLCASSLDQSEQYFGPGTRLTVT.

Concerning this clone itself: Mismatch with germline at one junction end may stem from a read error. This rearrangement joins TRBV19 to TRBJ1-5, with 9 bases fitting TRBD1. The CDR3 extends over 14 amino acids. In germline, CDR1 is LNHDA, CDR2 SQIVND (reference sequence). Here the CDR3 reads CASTIGTGYQPQHF. CDR3 nucleotide sequence: TGTGCCAGTACTATAGGGACAGGGTATCAGCCCCAGCATTTT.

This chain uses TRBV7-2 with TRBJ2-7, with TRBD1 as a possible D gene (6 bases). This CDR3 has 14 amino acids. V lost 2 bases to trimming and J lost 3 bases, with 11 bases between them. Looked up from germline, CDR1 is SGHTA and CDR2 is FQGNSA. This CDR3 reads CASSLNTGYYEQYF. CDR3 nucleotide sequence: TGTGCCAGCAGCTTAAATACAGGGTACTACGAGCAGTACTTC.

In regard to this clone: Relative to the germline gene, one junction end is altered; a read error may explain this. This sequence joins TRBV7-9 and TRBJ2-5, with D perhaps TRBD2 (6 bases). This CDR3 has 11 amino acids. Germline-derived CDR1 and CDR2 are SEHNR and FQNEAQ (reference sequence). As DNA, the CDR3 is TGTGCCAGCAGCTTAGGGAGGGTCATGGACTTC. Its protein is CASSLGRVMDF.

This chain links TRBV6-5 with TRBJ1-6; 7 positions match TRBD1. There are 15 residues in the CDR3. Looked up from germline, CDR1 is MNHEY and CDR2 is SVGAGI. The V and J ends lost 6 bases and 10 bases, in that order; junction bases with no gene match: 12. CDR3 loop: CASRGRQGLGSPLHF. The CDR3 nucleotides are TGTGCCAGCAGGGGTAGACAGGGCCTTGGATCACCCCTCCACTTT.

The V and J genes are TRBV18 and TRBJ2-1, with 9 bases matching TRBD1. With 0 bases clipped from V and 2 bases from J, the junction kept 14 bases outside the gene matches. This CDR3 is 20 amino acids long. The germline V gene has CDR1 KGHSH and CDR2 LQKENI. CDR3 protein: CASSPPWTGALFSTYNEQFF. The CDR3 DNA reads TGTGCCAGCTCACCACCTTGGACAGGGGCTCTATTTTCTACCTACAATGAGCAGTTCTTC.

This chain joins TRBV29-1 and TRBJ1-1; 8 positions agree with TRBD1. This CDR3 comprises 14 residues. The germline V gene encodes CDR1 SQVTM and CDR2 ANQGSEA. V lost 5 bases, J lost 2 bases, and 7 bases stayed unmatched. The CDR3 nucleotides read TGCAGCGTTACCAAGGACAGGGAAAACACTGAAGCTTTCTTT. Its protein is CSVTKDRENTEAFF.